A selection of T cell receptor beta chains follows, all from one sample in a study of blood T cells in healthy people across ages. From the 5' RACE reads, TCRdb called clonotypes with MiXCR, one entry per CDR3 protein. The sample has roughly 800,000 distinct CDR3 sequences, just under 25% seen once. Another study also made use of these data, one on T cells of mothers and their children.

The sample consisted of blood. The receptors were sampled from a boy aged 5-17 years in good health. Both conserved end residues are part of each CDR3. D genes are given only for firm matches. Size is omitted from some rows. Given values are once, few, many or a class for expanded clones.

D gene | J gene | V gene | clone size | CDR3 protein | CDR3 DNA
TRBD2 | TRBJ2-5 | TRBV20-1 | few | CSVDEAGKRVETQYF | TGCAGTGTTGATGAAGCGGGAAAAAGGGTAGAGACCCAGTACTTC
TRBD2 | TRBJ2-7 | TRBV7-2 | - | CASSFLAEGYEQYF | TGTGCCAGCAGCTTCCTAGCGGAAGGCTACGAGCAGTACTTC
TRBD2 | TRBJ2-5 | TRBV5-1 | - | CASSGLAVKETQYF | TGCGCCAGTTCAGGACTAGCGGTAAAGGAGACCCAGTACTTC
- | TRBJ1-5 | TRBV27 | few | CASSSFNQPQHF | TGTGCCAGCAGTTCCTTCAATCAGCCCCAGCATTTT
TRBD1 | TRBJ2-4 | TRBV12-3/TRBV12-4 | - | CASRGQGLAKNIQYF | TGTGCCAGCAGGGGACAGGGTTTGGCCAAAAACATTCAGTACTTC
- | TRBJ1-2 | TRBV5-6 | - | CASSAGGLGYTF | TGTGCCAGCAGCGCCGGTGGGCTTGGCTACACCTTC
- | TRBJ1-1 | TRBV6-2/TRBV6-3 | - | CASSRSGSANTEAFF | TGTGCCAGCAGTCGTTCAGGGAGCGCGAACACTGAAGCTTTCTTT
TRBD1 | TRBJ1-5 | TRBV4-2 | - | CASSQEQGASSNQPQHF | TGTGCCAGCAGCCAAGAGCAGGGGGCGTCTAGCAATCAGCCCCAGCATTTT
- | TRBJ2-1 | TRBV20-1 | - | CSAADSTYNEQFF | TGCAGTGCTGCCGACAGCACCTACAATGAGCAGTTCTTC
TRBD1 | TRBJ1-2 | TRBV18 | few | CASSPPTGGLYGYTF | TGTGCCAGCTCACCCCCGACAGGGGGTTTATATGGCTACACCTTC
- | TRBJ2-3 | TRBV20-1 | - | CSARFHGSLPGTQYF | TGCAGTGCTAGGTTTCACGGCTCCCTCCCCGGTACGCAGTATTTT
- | TRBJ2-3 | TRBV5-1 | - | CASSTQGTDTQYF | TGCGCCAGCAGCACTCAGGGGACAGATACGCAGTATTTT
- | TRBJ1-5 | TRBV7-2 | - | CASSLVVLNQPQHF | TGTGCCAGCAGCTTAGTCGTACTTAATCAGCCCCAGCATTTT
- | TRBJ1-6 | TRBV5-5 | - | CASSTDVNSPLHF | TGTGCCAGCAGCACGGACGTTAATTCACCCCTCCACTTT
TRBD2 | TRBJ2-5 | TRBV20-1 | few | CSARDREGLQETQYF | TGCAGTGCCAGAGATCGGGAGGGCCTCCAAGAGACCCAGTACTTC
- | TRBJ1-5 | TRBV28 | - | CASSPGFRQPQHF | TGTGCCAGCAGTCCCGGATTCCGTCAGCCCCAGCATTTT
- | TRBJ2-2 | TRBV6-1 | few | CASSRSVGGLNTGELFF | TGTGCCAGCAGTCGAAGTGTGGGAGGATTGAACACCGGGGAGCTGTTTTTT
- | TRBJ2-4 | TRBV11-3 | - | CANSLGTTNIQYF | TGTGCCAACAGCTTAGGAACGACAAACATTCAGTACTTC
- | TRBJ2-2 | TRBV6-5 | - | CASSRSTGELFF | TGTGCCAGCAGTCGGAGCACCGGGGAGCTGTTTTTT
TRBD2 | TRBJ2-2 | TRBV6-2/TRBV6-3 | few | CASRGLAGGANTGELFF | TGTGCCAGCAGGGGACTAGCGGGAGGTGCGAACACCGGGGAGCTGTTTTTT
TRBD2 | TRBJ2-3 | TRBV9 | few | CASSSRDSGLAGADTQYF | TGTGCCAGCAGCTCACGAGATTCGGGACTAGCGGGCGCGGATACGCAGTATTTT
TRBD2 | TRBJ2-7 | TRBV19 | - | CASSPRTSEDEQYF | TGTGCCAGTAGTCCGCGGACTAGTGAGGACGAGCAGTACTTC
- | TRBJ2-5 | TRBV3-1 | few | CASSQRGQETQYF | TGTGCCAGCAGCCAAAGGGGACAAGAGACCCAGTACTTC